These 10 T cell receptor beta chains were sequenced from one sample in a study of radiation and T cells in renal cell carcinoma. Clones were read by immunoSEQ multiplex PCR, and TCRdb kept only the in-frame ones, dropping some. The sample gives about 150,000 clones, around 89% of which show up once; about 4.3% is in the top ten. The time point: baseline pretreatment blood. As to treatment: 15 Gy SBRT to primary tumor, nephrectomy 4 weeks later. Here the sequenced sample was blood, taken from a patient whose treatment included radiotherapy and nephrectomy. The source is a woman aged 70 to 79 with renal cell carcinoma.

This clone has more than one count but fewer than ten. The chain links TRBV29-1 to TRBJ1-1; TRBD1 aligns across 7 bases. The CDR3 contains 15 residues. Losses at the gene ends were 5 bases for V and 10 bases for J; bases not matched to a gene: 19. Germline V gives CDR1 SQVTM, CDR2 ANQGSEA. CDR3 in DNA: TGCAGCGTTAGACAGGGTGGTGGGAACACTGAAGTAGCTTTCTTT. Translation: CSVRQGGGNTEVAFF.

The chain recombines TRBV11-2 with TRBJ1-1; D unresolved. The CDR3 loop spans 14 amino acids. Trimming pared 5 bases from V and 4 bases from J, leaving 14 bases between. The germline V gene encodes CDR1 SGHAT and CDR2 FQNNGV. The CDR3 spells CASSPRAAVTEAFF. For the CDR3, the DNA is TGTGCCAGCAGCCCCCGAGCAGCCGTCACTGAAGCTTTCTTT.

V and J are TRBV9 and TRBJ2-5, with D perhaps TRBD2 (6 bases). The CDR3 covers 15 residues. CDR1 SGDLS and CDR2 YYNGEE come from the germline V gene. The V end lost 2 bases, the J end lost 5 bases, and 16 bases lay between the germline ends. CDR3 coding DNA: TGTGCCAGCAGCGTCGCCGGGACTGTAGGGGAGACCCAGTACTTC. Protein product: CASSVAGTVGETQYF.

This rearrangement joins TRBV18 to TRBJ1-3; 8 bases are shared with TRBD1. CDR1 and CDR2 from the germline V gene are KGHSH and LQKENI. This CDR3 has 16 residues. With 3 bases clipped from V and 2 bases from J, the junction kept 6 bases outside the gene matches. In nucleotides, the CDR3 is TGTGCCAGCTCACCCCTCCCGGGACAGGCTGGAAACACCATATATTTT. It is translated as CASSPLPGQAGNTIYF.

The chain is built from TRBV6-1 and TRBJ2-7; D perhaps matches TRBD1 (5 bases). Germline V gene data show CDR1 as MNHNS and CDR2 as SASEGT. Trimming left V 3 bases short and J 3 bases short, with 12 bases between. CDR3 length equals 14 residues. In DNA, the CDR3 is TGTGCCAGCAGTGAGAGTGGCAGGGTCTACGAGCAGTACTTC. This encodes CASSESGRVYEQYF.

V gene TRBV7-6 combines with J gene TRBJ2-2; 8 bases are a match to TRBD1. The J segment lost 1 base and the V segment lost 5 bases, leaving 3 bases of the junction unmatched. Germline CDR1 and CDR2: SGHVS and FNYEAQ. This CDR3 has 15 amino acids. The CDR3: CASSQTGGNTGELFF. In nucleotides, the CDR3 is TGTGCCAGCAGCCAAACAGGGGGGAACACCGGGGAGCTGTTTTTT.

The chain combines TRBV7-9 with TRBJ2-3, with D uncertain. V was clipped by 5 bases and J by 14 bases, with 8 bases between them. There are 9 residues in the CDR3. From germline, CDR1 is SEHNR and CDR2 FQNEAQ (reference sequence). The CDR3 loop reads CASSPPRYF. As DNA, the CDR3 is TGTGCCAGCAGCCCACCTCGGTATTTT.

This chain uses TRBV7-2 with TRBJ2-1, with D perhaps TRBD1 or TRBD2 (5 bases each). The V and J ends lost 5 bases and 10 bases respectively, with 15 bases between them. CDR1 SGHTA and CDR2 FQGNSA come from the germline V gene. This CDR3 is 13 amino acids long. This CDR3 is CASSQDLWGEQFF. CDR3 sequence (DNA): TGTGCCAGCAGCCAGGACCTTTGGGGGGAGCAGTTCTTC.

The chain combines TRBV2 with TRBJ1-2, with no clear D. Germline V CDR1 and CDR2: SNHLY, FYNNEI. The CDR3 loop spans 14 amino acids. V lost 8 bases and J lost 8, with 21 bases in between. The CDR3 spells CASDLKKGFQGYTF. The CDR3 nucleotides are TGTGCCAGCGACCTGAAAAAGGGATTTCAAGGCTACACCTTC.

The table lists this clone with a count of one. The chain uses TRBV21-1 and TRBJ2-5. TRBV21-1 is classified as a pseudogene. The length of the CDR3 is 14 residues. CDR3 residues: CASPEWVRQETQYF. The CDR3, as DNA: TGTGCCAGCCCCGAGTGGGTCCGACAAGAGACCCAGTACTTC.